Included here is one TCR beta chain sequence, with context. Antigen specificity is unknown. The data were obtained in a study of cytomegalovirus exposure and HLA in healthy donors. The germline gives CDR1 SGDLS, CDR2 YYNGEE. Trimming took 4 bases from V and 1 from J; bases not matched to a gene: 5. There are 14 residues in the CDR3. Study findings and constraints: Later on, an analysis showed TCR association rates differing by HLA locus, with DRB1 the most and HLA-C the fewest. One later analysis reportedly identified an Asian-associated ancestry cluster that showed fewer N-insertions than the approximately 700-donor mean. Accurate prediction of most subjects' HLA-A and HLA-B alleles from TCR beta sequences was reported. The authors later found most CMV-associated TCR beta chains appeared HLA-restricted.

The PCR made use of 60 Vbeta and 13 Jbeta primers. Data came from immunoSEQ multiplex PCR; TCRdb stores just in-frame clones and leaves some out. The sample shows hundreds of thousands of clones, around 73% of them seen only once. The TCR comes from a male donor in good health and CMV-seronegative. Material: PBMCs. The chain links TRBV9 to TRBJ2-7; 7 bases are a match to TRBD2. The CDR3 spells CASSPSGDSYEQYF. The CDR3 nucleotides read TGTGCCAGCAGCCCGAGCGGGGATTCCTACGAGCAGTACTTC.